The present TCR beta chain was sequenced within a study of metastatic and nonmetastatic thyroid tumors (dated by TCRdb to between 2020 and 2021). In terms of the full investigation: The researchers compared repertoires between peripheral blood samples and tumor or nodule tissue samples from patients with malignant or benign thyroid disease. Beyond this particular receptor, the publication reports: In both blood and tumor samples, malignant tumors were reported to have significantly higher TCR beta diversity than benign nodules.

None of the patients had been given any treatment before thyroid surgery. Patient clinical samples collected from about 2012 to 2018 were retrospectively analysed using T-cell receptor beta sequencing. Receptor libraries were prepared by PCR. TCRdb shows the sequencer as Illumina HiSeq 4000. The TCR beta-chain CDR3 region of each patient was profiled by high-throughput sequencing. Under the source paper's analysis protocol: A classifier to discriminate distant-metastatic papillary thyroid cancer patients was built from CDR3 differences across clinicopathological groups. The Shannon index was used to assess repertoire diversity, and the Morisita-Horn index was used to assess tumor-blood repertoire similarity. The public reads were run again by TCRdb, first through fastp at Q25 and then through MiXCR, and only productive beta chains were kept. It is TCRdb's table, rather than the study itself, that gives the V and J calls and clone size. Across this sample there are around 41,000 clones, with 28% seen only once. Jointly, the top ten make up nearly 10% of the sample.

This clone was seen repeatedly, ten times or more. There is no known antigen for this receptor. Qualities for individual bases were not recorded, and no much larger clone is one base off. In the same sample, other DNA sequences code for this CDR3. The CDR3 starts with the cysteine, ends with the phenylalanine, and has 14 residues. Of the read, only the CDR3 DNA is kept; its 42 bases are in frame from base 1. V trim: 8 bases; J trim: 3 bases; unmatched bases: 4. Taken from the germline V gene, the CDR1 and CDR2 loops are MNHNS and SASEGT. Recombination joined TRBV6-1 with TRBJ2-7, and 13 bases in between align with TRBD2. The receptor was isolated from a male donor with papillary thyroid cancer or a benign thyroid nodule (not recorded which). Some clones in this sample may be carry-over from other donors' samples. Sequenced sample: blood. For the CDR3, the sequence is CASPGLAGDYEQYF. The DNA reads TGTGCCAGCCCAGGACTAGCGGGAGACTACGAGCAGTACTTC.